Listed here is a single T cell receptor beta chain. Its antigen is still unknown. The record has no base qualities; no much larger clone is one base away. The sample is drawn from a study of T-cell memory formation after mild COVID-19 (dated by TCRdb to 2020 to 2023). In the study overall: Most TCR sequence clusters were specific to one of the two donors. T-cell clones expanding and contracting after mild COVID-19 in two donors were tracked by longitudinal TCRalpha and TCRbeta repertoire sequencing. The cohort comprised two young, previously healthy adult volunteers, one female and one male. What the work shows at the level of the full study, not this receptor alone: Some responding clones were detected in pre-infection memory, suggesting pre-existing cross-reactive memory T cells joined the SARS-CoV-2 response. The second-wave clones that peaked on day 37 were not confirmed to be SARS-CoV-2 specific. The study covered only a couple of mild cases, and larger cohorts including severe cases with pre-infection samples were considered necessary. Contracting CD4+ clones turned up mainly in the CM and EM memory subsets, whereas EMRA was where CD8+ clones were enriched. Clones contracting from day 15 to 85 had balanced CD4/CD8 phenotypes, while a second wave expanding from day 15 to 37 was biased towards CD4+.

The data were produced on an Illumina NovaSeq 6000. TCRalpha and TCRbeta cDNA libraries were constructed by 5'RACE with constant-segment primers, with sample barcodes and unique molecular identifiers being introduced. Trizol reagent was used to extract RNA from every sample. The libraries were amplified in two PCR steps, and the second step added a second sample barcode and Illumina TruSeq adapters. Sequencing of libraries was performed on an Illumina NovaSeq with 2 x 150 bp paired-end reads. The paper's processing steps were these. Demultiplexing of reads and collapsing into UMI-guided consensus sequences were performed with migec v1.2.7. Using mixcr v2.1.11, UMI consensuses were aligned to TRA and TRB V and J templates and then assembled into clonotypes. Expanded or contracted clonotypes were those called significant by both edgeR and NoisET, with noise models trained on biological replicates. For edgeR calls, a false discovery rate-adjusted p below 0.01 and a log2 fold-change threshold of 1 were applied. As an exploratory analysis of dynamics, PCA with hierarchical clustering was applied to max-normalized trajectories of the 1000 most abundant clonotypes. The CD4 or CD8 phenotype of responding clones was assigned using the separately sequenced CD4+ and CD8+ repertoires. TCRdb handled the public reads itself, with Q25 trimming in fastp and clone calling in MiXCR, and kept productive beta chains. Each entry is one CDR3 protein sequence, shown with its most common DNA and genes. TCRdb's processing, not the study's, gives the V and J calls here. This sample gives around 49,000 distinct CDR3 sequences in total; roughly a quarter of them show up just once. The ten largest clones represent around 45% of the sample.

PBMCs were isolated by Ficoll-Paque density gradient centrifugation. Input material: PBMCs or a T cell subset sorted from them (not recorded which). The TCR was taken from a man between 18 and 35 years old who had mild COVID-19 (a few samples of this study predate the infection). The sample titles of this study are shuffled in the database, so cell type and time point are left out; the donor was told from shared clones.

The nucleotide sequence is TGTGCCAGCAGCACGAGAGCCGGGACAGGGCGAAAAGAGACCCAGTACTTC. It translates to CASSTRAGTGRKETQYF. Recombination joined TRBV7-9 with TRBJ2-5; TRBD1 lines up with 9 middle nucleotides. In the germline V gene (reference sequence), CDR1 corresponds to SEHNR and CDR2 to FQNEAQ. V is pruned by 5 bases and J by 3 bases, leaving 13 bases of the junction without a gene match. The CDR3 goes from the cysteine to the phenylalanine over 17 residues. CDR3 DNA only is kept here, 51 bases in frame from base 1.